The clone carrying this TCR beta chain was counted a single time. Per the original data handling: Reference gene primer amplification gave estimated nucleated cell counts. Only in-frame clones appear in the TCRdb table, and some are missing; sequencing was by immunoSEQ multiplex PCR. Clone size and V and J calls were adopted from that table, with D and trimming inferred from the DNA. Of fewer than 250,000 clones detected, about 86% appear once; the ten largest clones hold 3% to 4.5%. The sample is drawn from a study of blood T cell repertoires in COVID-19. CDR1 is SGHTA, CDR2 FQGTGA, per germline. The CDR3 is 15 residues long. Trimming cost V 5 bases and J 5 bases; bases outside gene matches: 7.

The receptor comes from a woman aged 40 to 49 with acute COVID-19. What was sequenced was PBMCs or T cells enriched from blood (not recorded which). The chain joins TRBV7-3 to TRBJ2-3; 10 bases fit TRBD2. DNA for the CDR3: TGTGCCAGCAGCAAACTAGCGGGACGGAGAGATACGCAGTATTTT. Its translation: CASSKLAGRRDTQYF.